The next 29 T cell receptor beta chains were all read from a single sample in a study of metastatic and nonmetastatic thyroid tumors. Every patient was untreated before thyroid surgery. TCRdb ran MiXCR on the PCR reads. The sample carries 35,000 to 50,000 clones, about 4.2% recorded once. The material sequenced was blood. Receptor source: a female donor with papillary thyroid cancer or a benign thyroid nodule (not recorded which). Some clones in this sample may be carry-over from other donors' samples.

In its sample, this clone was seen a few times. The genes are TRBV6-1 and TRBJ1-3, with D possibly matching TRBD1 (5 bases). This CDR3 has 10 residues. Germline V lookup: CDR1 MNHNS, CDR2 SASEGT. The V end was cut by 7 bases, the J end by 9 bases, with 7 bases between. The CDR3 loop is CASTGTTIYF. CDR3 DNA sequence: TGTGCCAGCACCGGGACCACCATATATTTT.

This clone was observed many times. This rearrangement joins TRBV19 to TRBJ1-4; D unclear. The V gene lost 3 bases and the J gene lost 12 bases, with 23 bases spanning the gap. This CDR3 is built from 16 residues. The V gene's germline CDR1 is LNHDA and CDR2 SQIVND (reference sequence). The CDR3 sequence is CASSIVGSAATRELFF. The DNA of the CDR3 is TGTGCCAGTAGTATTGTTGGTTCGGCGGCAACACGGGAACTGTTTTTT. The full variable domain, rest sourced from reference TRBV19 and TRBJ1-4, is DGGITQSPKYLFRKEGQNVTLSCEQNLNHDAMYWYRQDPGQGLRLIYYSQIVNDFQKGDIAEGYSVSREKKESFPLTVTSAQKNPTAFYLCASSIVGSAATRELFFGSGTQLSVL.

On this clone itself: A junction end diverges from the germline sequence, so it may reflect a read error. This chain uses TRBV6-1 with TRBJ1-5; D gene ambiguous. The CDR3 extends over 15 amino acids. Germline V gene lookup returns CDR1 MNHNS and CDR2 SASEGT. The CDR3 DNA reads TGTGCCAGCAGTGAAGTTGACACCAGCGATCAGCCCCAGAATTTT. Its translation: CASSEVDTSDQPQNF.

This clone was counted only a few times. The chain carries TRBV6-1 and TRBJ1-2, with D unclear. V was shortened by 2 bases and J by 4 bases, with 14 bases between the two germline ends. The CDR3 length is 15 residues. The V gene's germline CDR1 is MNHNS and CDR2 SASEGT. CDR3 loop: CASSERGNPSYGYTF. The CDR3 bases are TGTGCCAGCAGTGAACGAGGGAATCCTTCCTATGGCTACACCTTC.

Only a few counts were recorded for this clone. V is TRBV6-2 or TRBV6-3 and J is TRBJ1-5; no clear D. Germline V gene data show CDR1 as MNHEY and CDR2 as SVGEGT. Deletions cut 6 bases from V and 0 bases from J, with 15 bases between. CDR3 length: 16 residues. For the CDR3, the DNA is TGTGCCAGCAGGGCCCAAGGTAGCGTTAGCAATCAGCCCCAGCATTTT. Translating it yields CASRAQGSVSNQPQHF.

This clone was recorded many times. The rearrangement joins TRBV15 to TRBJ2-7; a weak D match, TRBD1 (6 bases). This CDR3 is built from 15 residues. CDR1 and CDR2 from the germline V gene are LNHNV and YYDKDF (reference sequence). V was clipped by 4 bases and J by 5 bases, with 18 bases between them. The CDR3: CATSTSNTGSNEQYF. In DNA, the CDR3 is TGTGCCACCAGCACTTCGAATACAGGGTCCAACGAGCAGTACTTC.

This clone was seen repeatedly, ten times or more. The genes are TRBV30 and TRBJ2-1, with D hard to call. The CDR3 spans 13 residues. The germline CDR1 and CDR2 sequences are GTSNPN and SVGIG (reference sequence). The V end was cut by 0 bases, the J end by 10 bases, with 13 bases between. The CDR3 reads CAWSVDPATEQFF. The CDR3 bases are TGTGCCTGGAGTGTAGACCCGGCTACAGAGCAGTTCTTC.

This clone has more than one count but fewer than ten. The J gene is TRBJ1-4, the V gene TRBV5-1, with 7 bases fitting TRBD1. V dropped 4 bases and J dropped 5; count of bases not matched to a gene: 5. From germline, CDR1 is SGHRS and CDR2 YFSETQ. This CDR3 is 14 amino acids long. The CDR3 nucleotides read TGCGCCAGCAGCGTGTGGGGACAGAATGAAAAACTGTTTTTT. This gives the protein CASSVWGQNEKLFF.

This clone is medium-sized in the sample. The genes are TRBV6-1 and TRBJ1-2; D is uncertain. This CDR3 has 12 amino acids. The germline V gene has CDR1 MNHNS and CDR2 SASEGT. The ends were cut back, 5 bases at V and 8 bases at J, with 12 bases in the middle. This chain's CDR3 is CASSLRGRGYTF. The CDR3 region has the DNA TGTGCCAGCAGTTTACGGGGTCGCGGCTACACCTTC.

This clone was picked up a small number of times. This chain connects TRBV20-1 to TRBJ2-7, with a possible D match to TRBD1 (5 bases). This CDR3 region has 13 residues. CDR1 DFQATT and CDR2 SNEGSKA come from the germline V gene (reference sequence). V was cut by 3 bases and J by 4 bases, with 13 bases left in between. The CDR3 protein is CSASGRDRYEQYF. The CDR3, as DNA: TGCAGTGCTAGCGGCAGGGATCGTTACGAGCAGTACTTC.

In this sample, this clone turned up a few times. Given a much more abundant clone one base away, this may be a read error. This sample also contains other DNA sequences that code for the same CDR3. The CDR3 reads CASSSTGRRSYNEQFF. The CDR3 DNA follows: TGCGCCAGCAGCTCTACAGGGAGACGCTCCTACAATGAGCAGTTCTTC. The chain is built from TRBV4-1 and TRBJ2-1, with D possibly matching TRBD1 (6 bases). Trimming pared 5 bases from V and 0 bases from J, leaving 14 bases between. The CDR3 consists of 16 residues. Germline CDR1 is MGHRA and CDR2 is YSYEKL.

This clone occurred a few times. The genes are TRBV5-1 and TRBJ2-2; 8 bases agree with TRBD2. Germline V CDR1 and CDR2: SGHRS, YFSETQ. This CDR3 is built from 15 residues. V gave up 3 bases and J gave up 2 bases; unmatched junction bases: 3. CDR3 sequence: CASSWGLVNTGELFF. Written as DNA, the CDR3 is TGCGCCAGCAGCTGGGGACTAGTAAACACCGGGGAGCTGTTTTTT.

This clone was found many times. The DNA for the CDR3 is TGTGCCAGCAGCCACCCCAGGGACATTTATAGCAATCAGCCCCAGCATTTT. Protein: CASSHPRDIYSNQPQHF. The J gene is TRBJ1-5, the V gene TRBV4-2; tentative D call: TRBD1 (6 bases). Trimming left V 3 bases short and J 0 bases short, with 15 bases between. Germline loops: CDR1 LGHNA, CDR2 YNFKEQ. This CDR3 region has 17 residues.

CDR3 coding DNA: TGCGCCAGCAGCAGTACCGGGTCCCGCATGAACACTGAAGCTTTCTTT. Residues: CASSSTGSRMNTEAFF. This sequence joins TRBV5-1 and TRBJ1-1; D ambiguous. Germline V gene data show CDR1 as SGHRS and CDR2 as YFSETQ. With 4 bases removed from V and 0 bases from J, the gap between germline ends came to 16 bases. The CDR3 runs 16 residues.

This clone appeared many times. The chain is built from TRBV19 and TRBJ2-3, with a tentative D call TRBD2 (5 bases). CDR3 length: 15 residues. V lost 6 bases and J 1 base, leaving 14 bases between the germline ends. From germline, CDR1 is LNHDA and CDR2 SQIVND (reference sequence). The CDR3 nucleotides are TGTGCCAGTAGCACCTGGGGAGAGGGCACAGATACGCAGTATTTT. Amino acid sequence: CASSTWGEGTDTQYF.

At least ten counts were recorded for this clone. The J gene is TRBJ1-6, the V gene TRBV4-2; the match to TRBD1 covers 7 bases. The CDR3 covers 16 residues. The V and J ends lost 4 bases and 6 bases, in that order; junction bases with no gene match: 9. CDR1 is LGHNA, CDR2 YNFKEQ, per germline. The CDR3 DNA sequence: TGTGCCAGCAGCCCTAGGACAGGAACAGTTAATTCACCCCTCCACTTT. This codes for CASSPRTGTVNSPLHF.

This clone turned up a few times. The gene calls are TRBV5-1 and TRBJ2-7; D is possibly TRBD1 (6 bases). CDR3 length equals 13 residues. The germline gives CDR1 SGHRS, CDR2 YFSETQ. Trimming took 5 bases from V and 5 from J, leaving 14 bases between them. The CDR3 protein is CASSSGQIHEQYF. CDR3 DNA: TGCGCCAGCAGTTCAGGACAGATCCACGAGCAGTACTTC.

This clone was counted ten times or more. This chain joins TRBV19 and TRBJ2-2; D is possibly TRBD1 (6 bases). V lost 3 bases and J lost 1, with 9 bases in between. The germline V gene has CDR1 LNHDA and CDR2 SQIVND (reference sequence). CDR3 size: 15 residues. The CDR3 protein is CASSIKQGNTGELFF. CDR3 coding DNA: TGTGCCAGTAGTATCAAACAGGGGAACACCGGGGAGCTGTTTTTT. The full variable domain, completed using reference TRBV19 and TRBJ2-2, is DGGITQSPKYLFRKEGQNVTLSCEQNLNHDAMYWYRQDPGQGLRLIYYSQIVNDFQKGDIAEGYSVSREKKESFPLTVTSAQKNPTAFYLCASSIKQGNTGELFFGEGSRLTVL.

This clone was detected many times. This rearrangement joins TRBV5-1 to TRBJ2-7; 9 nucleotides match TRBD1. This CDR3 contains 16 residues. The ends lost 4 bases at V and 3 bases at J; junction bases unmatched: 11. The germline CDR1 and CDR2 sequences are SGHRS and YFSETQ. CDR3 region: CASSPEGGTGNYEQYF. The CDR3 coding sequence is TGCGCCAGCAGCCCGGAGGGAGGGACAGGGAACTACGAGCAGTACTTC.

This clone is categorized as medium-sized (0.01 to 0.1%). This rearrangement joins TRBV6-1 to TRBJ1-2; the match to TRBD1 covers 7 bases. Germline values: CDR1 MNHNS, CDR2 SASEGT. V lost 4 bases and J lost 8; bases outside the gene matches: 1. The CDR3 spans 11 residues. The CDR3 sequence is CASSVGGGYTF. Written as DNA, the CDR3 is TGTGCCAGCAGTGTAGGGGGCGGCTACACCTTC.

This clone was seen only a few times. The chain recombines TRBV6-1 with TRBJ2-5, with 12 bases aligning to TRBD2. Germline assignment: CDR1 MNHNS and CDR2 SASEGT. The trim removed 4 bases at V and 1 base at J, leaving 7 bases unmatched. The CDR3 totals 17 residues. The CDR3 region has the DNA TGTGCCAGCAGTGGGTTTGCGACTAGCGGGAGCCAAGAGACCCAGTACTTC. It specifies CASSGFATSGSQETQYF.

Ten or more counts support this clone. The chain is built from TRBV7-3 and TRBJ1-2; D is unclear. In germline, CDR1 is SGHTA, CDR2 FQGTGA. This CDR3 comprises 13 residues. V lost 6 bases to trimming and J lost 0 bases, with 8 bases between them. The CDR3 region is CASSLTPNYGYTF. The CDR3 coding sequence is TGTGCCAGCAGTCTTACACCTAACTATGGCTACACCTTC.

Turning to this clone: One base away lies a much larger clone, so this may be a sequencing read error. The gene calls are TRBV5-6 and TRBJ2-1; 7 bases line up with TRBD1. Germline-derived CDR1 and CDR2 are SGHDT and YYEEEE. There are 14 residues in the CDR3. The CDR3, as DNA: TGTGCCAGCAACCTGGAGAGAGGGGGCGGTGAGCAGCTCTTC. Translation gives CASNLERGGGEQLF.

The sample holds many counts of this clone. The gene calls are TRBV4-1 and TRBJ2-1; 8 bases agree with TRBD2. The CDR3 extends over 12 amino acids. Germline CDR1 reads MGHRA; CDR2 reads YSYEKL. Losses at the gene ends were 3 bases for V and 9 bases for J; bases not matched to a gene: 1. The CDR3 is CASSHGGGEQFF. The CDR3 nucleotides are TGCGCCAGCAGCCACGGGGGGGGTGAGCAGTTCTTC.

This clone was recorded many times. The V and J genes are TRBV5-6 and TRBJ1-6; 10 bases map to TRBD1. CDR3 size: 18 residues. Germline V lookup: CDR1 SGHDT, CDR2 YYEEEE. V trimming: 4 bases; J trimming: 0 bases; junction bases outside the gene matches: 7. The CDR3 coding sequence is TGTGCCAGCAGCCAGGGACAGGGGTACAGCTCCTATAATTCACCCCTCCACTTT. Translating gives CASSQGQGYSSYNSPLHF.

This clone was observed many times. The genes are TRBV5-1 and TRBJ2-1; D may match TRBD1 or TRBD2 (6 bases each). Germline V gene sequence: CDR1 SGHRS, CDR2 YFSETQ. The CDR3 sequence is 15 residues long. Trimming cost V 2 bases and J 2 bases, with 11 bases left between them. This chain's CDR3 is CASSFGGTTYNEQFF. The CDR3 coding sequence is TGCGCCAGCAGCTTTGGAGGGACAACCTACAATGAGCAGTTCTTC.

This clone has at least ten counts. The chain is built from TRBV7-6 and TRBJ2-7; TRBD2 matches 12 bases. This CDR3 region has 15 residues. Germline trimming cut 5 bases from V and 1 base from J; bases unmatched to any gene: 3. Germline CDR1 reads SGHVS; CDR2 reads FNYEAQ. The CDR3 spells CASSRTSGGSYEQYF. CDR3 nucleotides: TGTGCCAGCAGCCGAACTAGCGGGGGGTCCTACGAGCAGTACTTC.

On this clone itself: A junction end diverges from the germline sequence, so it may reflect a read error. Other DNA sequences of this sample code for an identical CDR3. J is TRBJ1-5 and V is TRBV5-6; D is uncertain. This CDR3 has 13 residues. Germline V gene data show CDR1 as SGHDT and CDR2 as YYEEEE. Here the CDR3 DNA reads TGTGCCGGCAGCTCCCTAGGCAATCAGCCCCAGCATTTT. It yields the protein CAGSSLGNQPQHF.

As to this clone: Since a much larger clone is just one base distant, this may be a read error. CDR3 nucleotide sequence: TGCAGCGTTGATTGGGGCCGTTGTTTCTTC. Translation: CSVDWGRCFF. The chain joins TRBV29-1 to TRBJ2-1, with TRBD1 as a possible D gene (5 bases). This CDR3 has 10 amino acids. Germline lookup yields CDR1 SQVTM and CDR2 ANQGSEA. The V gene lost 3 bases and the J gene lost 16 bases, with 13 bases spanning the gap.